The 30 T cell receptor beta chains below all came from one sample that was sequenced in a study of blood T cell repertoires in COVID-19 (dated by TCRdb to 2018 to 2020). The library was built by means of the immunoSEQ multiplex PCR assay. The immuneACCESS repertoire file appears here via TCRdb, limited to in-frame rearrangements. These files lack a portion of the clones; in checked studies, under half of the deficit traces to unresolved V genes, and the cause of the others is not known. This sample gives 150,000 to 200,000 clones in total; roughly 89% of them show up just once. The top ten constitute around 3.5% of the sample. Material: peripheral blood. Receptors were obtained from a man between 18 and 29 years old with active or convalescent COVID-19.

This chain connects TRBV11-2 to TRBJ2-1; D is uncertain. Germline V gene data show CDR1 as SGHAT and CDR2 as FQNNGV. The CDR3 is 12 amino acids. V lost 0 bases and J lost 6, with 3 bases in between. CDR3: CASSLDLNEQFF. The DNA of the CDR3 is TGTGCCAGCAGCTTAGACCTCAATGAGCAGTTCTTC.

The V and J genes are TRBV24-1 and TRBJ1-4, with TRBD1 identical over 10 bases. The J segment lost 6 bases and the V segment lost 5 bases, leaving 5 bases of the junction unmatched. The length of the CDR3 is 15 residues. Germline CDR1 KGHDR, CDR2 SFDVKD. The CDR3 DNA sequence: TGTGCCACCAGTGTCCGGACAGGGGGACATGAAAAACTGTTTTTT. It codes for CATSVRTGGHEKLFF.

The rearrangement joins TRBV7-2 to TRBJ2-7, with a tentative D call TRBD2 (6 bases). V dropped 3 bases and J dropped 6 bases, with 12 bases sitting between them. Germline V gene sequence: CDR1 SGHTA, CDR2 FQGNSA. The CDR3 consists of 13 residues. CDR3: CASSLRPGGEQYV. The CDR3 DNA is TGTGCCAGCAGCTTGCGGCCCGGGGGCGAGCAGTACGTC.

The gene calls are TRBV5-1 and TRBJ2-2, with TRBD2 matching 7 bases. In germline, CDR1 is SGHRS, CDR2 YFSETQ. The CDR3 spans 16 residues. Here the CDR3 DNA reads TGCCCCCGCCGCCCACGGCCGGGGGGGAACACCGGGGAGCTGTTTTTT. This gives the protein CPRRPRPGGNTGELFF.

V is TRBV30 and J is TRBJ1-2, with D possibly being TRBD1 (5 bases). Trimming took off 3 bases at V and 5 bases at J, with 22 bases between the two ends. This CDR3 is 16 amino acids long. Germline CDR1 and CDR2: GTSNPN and SVGIG (reference sequence). In DNA form, the CDR3 reads TGTGCCTGGAGCGAGATACCACAGGAGAGTTCATATGGCTACACCTTC. This gives the protein CAWSEIPQESSYGYTF.

The J gene is TRBJ2-1, the V gene TRBV27, with D possibly matching TRBD2 (5 bases). This CDR3 is built from 15 residues. Germline V gives CDR1 MNHEY, CDR2 SMNVEV (reference sequence). V gave up 4 bases and J gave up 3 bases, with 13 bases separating them. The CDR3 nucleotides are TGTGCCAGCAGTTCGGACCTAGCCTACTACAATGAGCAGTTCTTC. Protein product: CASSSDLAYYNEQFF.

This clone was observed a single time. This chain uses TRBV7-2 with TRBJ2-3, with 7 bases fitting TRBD1. The CDR3 extends over 14 amino acids. Germline CDR1 and CDR2: SGHTA and FQGNSA. Germline trimming cut 6 bases from V and 6 bases from J; bases unmatched to any gene: 9. The CDR3 sequence is CASRQRGQFDTQYF. The CDR3 nucleotides read TGTGCCAGCAGGCAAAGGGGGCAATTTGATACGCAGTATTTT.

This rearrangement joins TRBV6-1 to TRBJ1-2, with 8 bases that match TRBD1. The ends lost 1 base at V and 7 bases at J; junction bases unmatched: 11. From germline, CDR1 is MNHNS and CDR2 SASEGT. The CDR3 has 16 residues. The CDR3 region is CASSEVGVRGRGGYTF. The DNA of the CDR3 is TGTGCCAGCAGTGAAGTTGGGGTCAGGGGGCGGGGTGGCTACACCTTC.

The V and J genes are TRBV3-1 (or the pseudogene TRBV3-2) and TRBJ2-3; 11 bases are shared with TRBD2. The V segment lost 6 bases and the J segment 3 bases; nucleotides outside the gene matches: 5. CDR1 LGHDT and CDR2 YNNKEL come from the germline V gene (reference sequence). The CDR3 length is 15 residues. CDR3 in DNA: TGTGCCAGCAGTTTTAGCGGGGGGGTAACAGATACGCAGTATTTT. As protein: CASSFSGGVTDTQYF.

The V and J genes are TRBV24-1 and TRBJ2-3, with 11 nucleotides matching TRBD2. The V gene's germline CDR1 is KGHDR and CDR2 SFDVKD. The trim removed 2 bases at V and 4 bases at J, leaving 10 bases unmatched. The CDR3 consists of 18 residues. CDR3 in amino acids: CATSDSKVTSGNADTQYF. The CDR3 region has the DNA TGTGCCACCAGTGATTCAAAGGTGACTAGCGGGAACGCAGATACGCAGTATTTT.

J is TRBJ1-2 and V is TRBV9; maybe TRBD1 (5 bases). Between the trimmed V and J ends, which lost 0 bases and 6 bases, there was a span of 18 bases. In germline, CDR1 is SGDLS, CDR2 YYNGEE. This CDR3 is 16 amino acids long. The CDR3 sequence: CASSVAFRAEGDGYTF. The CDR3, as DNA: TGTGCCAGCAGCGTAGCTTTCCGGGCAGAAGGGGATGGCTACACCTTC.

The rearrangement uses TRBV7-8 and TRBJ2-7, with D possibly matching TRBD1 (6 bases). The V gene's germline CDR1 is SGHVS and CDR2 FQNEAQ. V was pared by 4 bases and J by 0 bases, with 10 bases between. The CDR3 has 14 amino acids. The CDR3 DNA reads TGTGCCAGCAGCTGGGACACTAGCTCCTACGAGCAGTACTTC. Its protein is CASSWDTSSYEQYF.

The rearrangement joins TRBV28 to TRBJ2-5; 9 nucleotides match TRBD2. Trimming took 8 bases from V and 5 from J; bases not matched to a gene: 9. In germline, CDR1 is MDHEN, CDR2 SYDVKM. This CDR3 has 14 amino acids. The CDR3 loop reads CASGGGARRETQYF. The CDR3 coding sequence is TGTGCCAGCGGCGGGGGGGCACGGCGGGAGACCCAGTACTTC.

This sequence joins TRBV28 and TRBJ1-2; D might be TRBD1 (6 bases). V was clipped by 6 bases and J by 6 bases, with 14 bases between them. This CDR3 has 13 residues. Germline V gene data show CDR1 as MDHEN and CDR2 as SYDVKM. The CDR3: CASSPLQGNGYTF. In DNA form, the CDR3 reads TGTGCCAGCAGCCCACTACAGGGAAATGGCTACACCTTC.

This clone was seen only a few times. The J gene is TRBJ2-7, the V gene TRBV6-2 or TRBV6-3; 8 nucleotides line up with TRBD1. CDR1 MNHEY and CDR2 SVGEGT come from the germline V gene. V shed 0 bases and J 7 bases; nucleotides not matched to a gene: 11. The CDR3 loop spans 16 amino acids. CDR3 bases: TGTGCCAGCAGTTACTCCCTAGGGACAGGAATGAGTGAGCAGTACGTC. Translated, it gives CASSYSLGTGMSEQYV.

A single count supports this clone. The genes are TRBV4-3 and TRBJ2-1; TRBD2 might be the D (5 bases). The CDR3 loop spans 13 amino acids. The germline CDR1 and CDR2 sequences are LGHNA and YSLEER. The V end was cut by 0 bases, the J end by 13 bases, with 13 bases between. The CDR3 here is CASSQETDAGQFF. In nucleotides, the CDR3 is TGCGCCAGCAGCCAAGAGACGGACGCGGGCCAGTTCTTC.

This clone was seen a few times. The chain links TRBV3-1 (or the pseudogene TRBV3-2) to TRBJ2-2; a possible D gene is TRBD2 (6 bases). Germline V gene sequence: CDR1 LGHDT, CDR2 YNNKEL (reference sequence). The CDR3 has 15 amino acids. Trimming left V 4 bases short and J 6 bases short, with 15 bases between. DNA of the CDR3: TGTGCCAGCAGCCCCCTTTCGGGGGTGGCCGGGGAGCTGTTTTTT. As protein: CASSPLSGVAGELFF.

The CDR3 region has the DNA TGTGCCAGCAGTAGCGACAGAGTCACCGGGGAGCTGTTTTTT. Protein product: CASSSDRVTGELFF. This sequence joins TRBV6-2 or TRBV6-3 and TRBJ2-2; TRBD1 might be the D (5 bases). The V and J ends lost 5 bases and 4 bases respectively, with 11 bases between them. The CDR3 totals 14 residues. The germline CDR1 and CDR2 sequences are MNHEY and SVGEGT.

The chain is built from TRBV28 and TRBJ1-6; no clear D gene. CDR1 is MDHEN, CDR2 SYDVKM, per germline. The CDR3 has 14 residues. V lost 4 bases, J lost 7 bases, and 11 bases lay in between. The CDR3 sequence is CASSSGNANSPLHF. The CDR3 nucleotides read TGTGCCAGCAGTTCCGGGAACGCCAATTCACCCCTCCACTTT.

The rearrangement joins TRBV7-2 to TRBJ2-4; 7 bases are shared with TRBD1. V was pared by 3 bases and J by 4 bases, with 0 bases of the junction left unmatched. The CDR3 runs 13 residues. The germline gives CDR1 SGHTA, CDR2 FQGNSA. CDR3 nucleotide sequence: TGTGCCAGCAGCTTGGACAGGAAAAACATTCAGTACTTC. This translates into CASSLDRKNIQYF.

The rearrangement joins TRBV7-2 to TRBJ1-1, with TRBD1 matching 7 bases. The CDR3 contains 15 residues. In germline, CDR1 is SGHTA, CDR2 FQGNSA. Trimming removed 5 bases from V and 0 bases from J; junction bases left unmatched: 6. Here the CDR3 reads CASSTRTGMNTEAFF. CDR3 in DNA: TGTGCCAGCAGCACCCGGACAGGAATGAACACTGAAGCTTTCTTT.

The rearrangement joins TRBV18 to TRBJ1-5; no clear D gene. Between the trimmed V and J ends, which lost 3 bases and 0 bases, there was a span of 6 bases. Germline CDR1 KGHSH, CDR2 LQKENI. CDR3 size: 14 residues. Here the CDR3 DNA reads TGTGCCAGCTCACCGACTAATAGCAATCAGCCCCAGCATTTT. This translates into CASSPTNSNQPQHF.

The chain links TRBV2 to TRBJ2-3, with a possible D match to TRBD2 (7 bases). CDR1 is SNHLY, CDR2 FYNNEI, per germline. The CDR3 is 16 residues long. Trimming pared 4 bases from V and 0 bases from J, leaving 14 bases between. Written as DNA, the CDR3 is TGTGCCAGCAGTGGGGGGGGCAAACCGAGCACAGATACGCAGTATTTT. Translated: CASSGGGKPSTDTQYF.

This chain uses TRBV13 with TRBJ1-2, with 7 nucleotides matching TRBD1. Losses at the gene ends were 4 bases for V and 4 bases for J; bases not matched to a gene: 3. The CDR3 totals 13 residues. From germline, CDR1 is PRHDT and CDR2 FYEKMQ (reference sequence). The chain's CDR3 is CASSSGTAYGYTF. DNA of the CDR3: TGTGCCAGCAGCTCCGGGACAGCCTATGGCTACACCTTC.

The rearrangement uses TRBV28 and TRBJ2-1, with 11 bases matching TRBD2. The CDR3 totals 16 residues. CDR1 and CDR2 from the germline V gene are MDHEN and SYDVKM. After removal of 5 bases from V and 5 bases from J, the junction contained 8 bases not matched to a gene. The DNA of the CDR3 is TGTGCCAGCAGTCGCGACGGGACTAGCGGTAACAATGAGCAGTTCTTC. As protein: CASSRDGTSGNNEQFF.

J is TRBJ2-1 and V is TRBV5-1, with D hard to call. The CDR3 sequence is 11 residues long. V was clipped by 1 base and J by 12 bases, with 8 bases between them. In germline, CDR1 is SGHRS, CDR2 YFSETQ. The CDR3 loop is CASSLFSLQFF. CDR3 DNA: TGCGCCAGCAGCTTGTTCAGTTTGCAGTTCTTC.

V gene TRBV28 combines with J gene TRBJ2-7; 7 bases map to TRBD1. CDR1 and CDR2 (germline): MDHEN, SYDVKM. The CDR3 is 15 residues long. V shed 5 bases and J 0 bases; nucleotides not matched to a gene: 7. The CDR3: CASSVDRDPSYEQYV. The CDR3 coding sequence is TGTGCCAGCAGTGTTGACAGGGACCCCTCCTACGAGCAGTACGTC.

This chain links TRBV28 with TRBJ1-5; TRBD1 is a possible D gene (6 bases). V was cut by 3 bases and J by 3 bases, with 15 bases left in between. The CDR3 contains 16 residues. Germline V CDR1 and CDR2: MDHEN, SYDVKM. CDR3 bases: TGTGCCAGCAGTTTTGGGTCCAGGGGAGACAATCAGCCCCAGCATTTT. The encoded protein is CASSFGSRGDNQPQHF.

The V and J genes are TRBV5-4 and TRBJ1-1; D is unclear. V shed 0 bases and J shed 3 bases, with 6 bases lying between them. The germline V gene encodes CDR1 SGHNT and CDR2 YYREEE (reference sequence). This CDR3 is 13 amino acids long. The CDR3 protein is CASSLEEYTEAFF. In nucleotides, the CDR3 is TGTGCCAGCAGCTTGGAAGAGTACACTGAAGCTTTCTTT.

V is TRBV12-3 or TRBV12-4 and J is TRBJ1-1, with D possibly TRBD1 on 5 matching bases. With 4 bases removed from V and 5 bases from J, the gap between germline ends came to 8 bases. CDR3 size: 12 residues. CDR3 sequence (DNA): TGTGCCAGCAGTTGGGGGGAAACTGAAGCTTTCTTT. Amino acids: CASSWGETEAFF.